This paragraph covers one TCR beta chain sequence. The sample comes from a study of shared clonotypes between healthy human individuals. This CDR3 contains 15 residues. Trimming left V 2 bases short and J 7 bases short, with 14 bases between. Germline V CDR1 and CDR2: SGHTA, FQGNSA. Assay: immunoSEQ multiplex PCR; the TCRdb copy retains only in-frame clones and omits some. There are under 600,000 clones in the sample; 60% to 80% occur only once, and around an eighth lies in the top ten. The sample taken for sequencing was PBMCs. This TCR derives from a middle-aged woman in good health. Some clones in this sample may be carry-over from other donors' samples. This sequence joins TRBV7-2 and TRBJ1-4; TRBD1 is a possible D gene (6 bases). Here the CDR3 DNA reads TGTGCCAGCAGCTTATTTGGGGGGGCTGGTGAAAAACTGTTTTTT. It specifies CASSLFGGAGEKLFF.